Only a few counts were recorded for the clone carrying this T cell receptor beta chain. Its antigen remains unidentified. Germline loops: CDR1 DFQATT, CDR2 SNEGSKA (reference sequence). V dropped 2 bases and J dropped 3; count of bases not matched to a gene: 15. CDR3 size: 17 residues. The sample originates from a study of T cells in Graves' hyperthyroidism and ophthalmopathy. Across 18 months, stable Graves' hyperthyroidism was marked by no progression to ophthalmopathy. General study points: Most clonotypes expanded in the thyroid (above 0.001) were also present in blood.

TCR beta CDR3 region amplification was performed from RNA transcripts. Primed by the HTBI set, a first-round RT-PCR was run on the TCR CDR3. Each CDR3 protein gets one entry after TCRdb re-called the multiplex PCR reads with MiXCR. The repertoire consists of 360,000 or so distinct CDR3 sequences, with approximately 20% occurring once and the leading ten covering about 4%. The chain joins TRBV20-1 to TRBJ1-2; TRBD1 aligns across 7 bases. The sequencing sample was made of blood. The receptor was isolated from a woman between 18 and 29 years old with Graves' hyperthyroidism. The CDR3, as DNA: TGCAGTGCTAGATTACCGGTAGTAGGGGGCGTCGACTATGGCTACACCTTC. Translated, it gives CSARLPVVGGVDYGYTF.